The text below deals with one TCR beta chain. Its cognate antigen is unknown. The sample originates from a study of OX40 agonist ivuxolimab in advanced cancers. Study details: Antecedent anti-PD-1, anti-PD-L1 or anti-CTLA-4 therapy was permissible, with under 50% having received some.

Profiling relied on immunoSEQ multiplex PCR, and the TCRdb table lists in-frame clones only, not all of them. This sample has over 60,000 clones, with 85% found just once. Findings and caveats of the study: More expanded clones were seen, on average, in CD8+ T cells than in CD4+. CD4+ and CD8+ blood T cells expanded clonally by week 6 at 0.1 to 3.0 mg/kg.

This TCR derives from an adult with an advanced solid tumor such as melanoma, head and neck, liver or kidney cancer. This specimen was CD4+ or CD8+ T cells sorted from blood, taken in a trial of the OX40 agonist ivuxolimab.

The CDR3 sequence is CASSLALDQRSPLHF. The DNA of the CDR3 is TGTGCCAGCAGCTTAGCGTTGGACCAGCGGTCACCCCTCCACTTT. This sequence joins TRBV7-9 and TRBJ1-6; D is undetermined. V was clipped by 0 bases and J by 10 bases, with 13 bases between them. This CDR3 spans 15 amino acids. In germline, CDR1 is SEHNR, CDR2 FQNEAQ (reference sequence).